This TCR beta chain appears in the sequencing data of a study of human T cells and chemical hapten exposure. The germline V gene encodes CDR1 DFQATT and CDR2 SNEGSKA (reference sequence). The ends lost 5 bases at V and 3 bases at J; junction bases unmatched: 3. This CDR3 is 13 amino acids long. Notes on this clonotype: The antigen is unknown.

One entry per CDR3 protein results from TCRdb running MiXCR on the RACE reads. The sample contains about 160,000 distinct CDR3 sequences, 25% to 35% of which appear only once. Time point: patch test 3, about 24 weeks after DPC sensitization. Treatment denoted: therapeutic diphenylcyclopropenone sensitization with weekly scalp DPC. Broader study findings: The count of PT1 expanded TCRs correlated positively with patch test score. Among expanded TCRs, significantly more large CDR3 similarity clusters formed than among controls.

This clonotype originated in a woman between 18 and 29 years old with alopecia areata. Some clones in this sample may be carry-over from other donors' samples. V usage is TRBV20-1 and J usage is TRBJ2-7, with TRBD2 matching 11 bases. This material consisted of whole blood, taken in connection with sensitization to the hapten diphenylcyclopropenone (DPC). CDR3 amino acids: CSAQGLADYEQYF. In nucleotides, the CDR3 is TGCAGTGCTCAGGGACTAGCGGACTACGAGCAGTACTTC.